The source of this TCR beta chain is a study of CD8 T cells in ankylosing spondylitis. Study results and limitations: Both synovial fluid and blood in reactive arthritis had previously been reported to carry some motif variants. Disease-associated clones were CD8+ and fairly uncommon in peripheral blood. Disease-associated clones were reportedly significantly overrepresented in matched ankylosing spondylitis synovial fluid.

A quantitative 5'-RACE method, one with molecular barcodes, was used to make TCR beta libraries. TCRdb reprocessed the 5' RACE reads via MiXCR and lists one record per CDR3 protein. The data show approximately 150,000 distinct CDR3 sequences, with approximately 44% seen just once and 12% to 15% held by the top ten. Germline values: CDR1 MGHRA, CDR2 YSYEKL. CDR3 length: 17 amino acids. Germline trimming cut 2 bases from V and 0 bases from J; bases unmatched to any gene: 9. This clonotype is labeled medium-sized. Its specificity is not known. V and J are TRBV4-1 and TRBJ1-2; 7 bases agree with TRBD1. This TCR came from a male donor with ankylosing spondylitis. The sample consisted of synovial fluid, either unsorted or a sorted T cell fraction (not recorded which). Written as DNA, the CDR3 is TGCGCCAGCAGCCAAAGACAGGGCGATCAAGCTAACTATGGCTACACCTTC. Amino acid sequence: CASSQRQGDQANYGYTF.